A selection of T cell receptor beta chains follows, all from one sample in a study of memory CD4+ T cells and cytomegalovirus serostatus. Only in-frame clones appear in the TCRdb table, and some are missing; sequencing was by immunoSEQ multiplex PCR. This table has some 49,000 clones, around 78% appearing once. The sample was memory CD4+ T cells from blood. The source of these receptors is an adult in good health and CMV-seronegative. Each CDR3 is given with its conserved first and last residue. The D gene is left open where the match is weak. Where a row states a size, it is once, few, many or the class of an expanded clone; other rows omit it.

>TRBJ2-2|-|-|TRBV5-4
TGTGCCAGCAGCTTAAGCACTACCACGGGACTGGCCCGGAACACCGGGGAGCTGTTTTTT
CASSLSTTTGLARNTGELFF
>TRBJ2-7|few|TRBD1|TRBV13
TGTGCCAGCAGCGGGCGACAGGGACGGTACGAGCAGTACTTC
CASSGRQGRYEQYF
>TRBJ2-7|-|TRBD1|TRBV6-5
TGTGCCAGCAGTTCCCCTACAGGGGGCTCTACCTACGAGCAGTACTTC
CASSSPTGGSTYEQYF
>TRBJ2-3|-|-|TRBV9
TGTGCCAGCAGCGGGGTAGCCCGGGGCTCTAGCACAGATACGCAGTATTTT
CASSGVARGSSTDTQYF
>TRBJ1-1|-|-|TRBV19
TGTGCCAGTAGTACCCAGACGAACACTGAAGCTTTCTTT
CASSTQTNTEAFF
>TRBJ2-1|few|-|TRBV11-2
TGTGCCAGCAGCTGGTTACAGTACAATGAGCAGTTCTTC
CASSWLQYNEQFF
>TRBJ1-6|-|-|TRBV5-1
TGCGCCAGCAGCTACCACACGAGCTCCTATAATTCACCCCTCCACTTT
CASSYHTSSYNSPLHF
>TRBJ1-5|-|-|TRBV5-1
TGCGCCAGCAGCATGGACGGGCCGTATAGCAATCAGCCCCAGCATTTT
CASSMDGPYSNQPQHF
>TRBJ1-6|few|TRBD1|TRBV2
TGTGCCAGCAGGGGACAGCTCAATATTAATTCACCCCTCCACTTT
CASRGQLNINSPLHF
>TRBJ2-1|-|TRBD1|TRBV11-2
TGTGCCAGCAGCCCCTCCGACAGGGTTTGGGAGCAGTTCTTC
CASSPSDRVWEQFF
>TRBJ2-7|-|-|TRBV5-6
TGTGCCAGCAGCCAAACAGGGCTCCACGAGCAGTACTTC
CASSQTGLHEQYF
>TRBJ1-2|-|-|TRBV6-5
TGTGCCAGCAGTACTCCTTCGGGCGGCTACACCTTC
CASSTPSGGYTF
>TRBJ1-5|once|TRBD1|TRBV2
TGTGCCAGCAGCGCGAGGACAGGCCCGGGGGCCCAGCATTTT
CASSARTGPGAQHF
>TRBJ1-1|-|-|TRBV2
TGTGCCAGCTCATGGGTCCGAGGGAATGAGAACACTGAAGCTTTCTTT
CASSWVRGNENTEAFF
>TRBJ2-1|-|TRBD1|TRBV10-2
TGCGCCAGCAATGAAGGGACAGTATACAATGAGCAGTTCTTC
CASNEGTVYNEQFF
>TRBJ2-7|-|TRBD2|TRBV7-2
TGTGCCAGCACCTTGGGGGGGTACGGCGAGCAGTACTTC
CASTLGGYGEQYF
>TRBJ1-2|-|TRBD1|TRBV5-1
TGCGCCAGCAGCCCGGGACAGGTCGGTGGCTACACCTTC
CASSPGQVGGYTF